What follows describes a single TCR beta chain. The data are from a study of blood T cell repertoires in COVID-19. The overall study: Samples representing acute and convalescent COVID-19 were sourced from the United States, Italy and Spain.

Trimming left V 2 bases short and J 6 bases short, with 11 bases between. The V gene's germline CDR1 is SGHTA and CDR2 FQGTGA. The CDR3 spans 14 residues. In the original workflow: Amplification from reference gene primers served as the basis for estimated nucleated cell counts. The data were produced by immunoSEQ multiplex PCR, yet TCRdb's version contains in-frame clones alone and is incomplete. D and trimming come from the DNA, and the V and J calls and clone size come from that table. The sample records around 340,000 clones, 70% to 90% being singletons. The TCR comes from a woman in her fifties or sixties with COVID-19, enrolled during active disease. The chain combines TRBV7-3 with TRBJ2-1; D is possibly TRBD2 (5 bases). Sample: peripheral blood. Here the CDR3 reads CASSLSGSSNEQFF. The DNA for the CDR3 is TGTGCCAGCAGCTTATCGGGGTCGAGCAATGAGCAGTTCTTC.